The clone carrying this T cell receptor (beta chain) showed up many times. Germline assignment: CDR1 SGHRS and CDR2 YFSETQ. The J segment lost 4 bases and the V segment lost 4 bases, leaving 6 bases of the junction unmatched. The length of the CDR3 is 15 residues. TCRdb redid the calling of the RACE reads with MiXCR, one entry per CDR3 protein. The table lists approximately 260,000 distinct CDR3 sequences, over 7.5% of them singletons. This record comes from a study of human T cells and chemical hapten exposure. Time point meaning: pre-sensitization, week 0. The treatment was: therapeutic diphenylcyclopropenone sensitization with weekly scalp DPC.

This TCR was recovered from a man in his late teens or twenties with alopecia areata. Some clones in this sample may be carry-over from other donors' samples. Sequenced here: whole blood, sampled in connection with sensitization to the hapten diphenylcyclopropenone (DPC). V gene TRBV5-1 combines with J gene TRBJ2-7; 12 bases match TRBD2. This CDR3 reads CASSPPSGGAYEQYF. For the CDR3, the DNA is TGCGCCAGCAGCCCGCCTAGCGGGGGGGCTTACGAGCAGTACTTC.